This T cell receptor beta chain appears in the sequencing data of a study of blood T cells in healthy people across ages. Findings and limits, study-wide: There was a strong correlation between TCR beta diversity and naive T cell percentage. Donor CMV infection status was unknown, possibly confounding age-related changes in expanded clonotypes.

Alongside a J-beta primer mix, a sample-barcoded 5' primer served in a second PCR lasting 7 to 11 cycles. The template-switch adaptor was a 5' adaptor with 12 random nucleotides. It tagged each cDNA molecule. TCRdb re-analysed the 5' RACE reads in MiXCR, keeping a single row per CDR3 protein. The sample comprises about 810,000 distinct CDR3 sequences, roughly 34% of which are singletons, and 10% to 15% rests with the top ten. CDR3 length: 15 residues. V lost 2 bases and J 0 bases, leaving 9 bases between the germline ends. The germline gives CDR1 SGHTA, CDR2 FQGTGA. Total RNA, at least 5 micrograms per sample, was extracted from PBMCs. With respect to this clonotype: Antigen unknown.

V is TRBV7-3 and J is TRBJ2-3; no clear D gene. The sample was blood. The receptor was isolated from a man aged 18 to 29 in good health. CDR3 amino acids: CASSLPAASTDTQYF. Here the CDR3 DNA reads TGTGCCAGCAGCTTACCGGCCGCTAGCACAGATACGCAGTATTTT.